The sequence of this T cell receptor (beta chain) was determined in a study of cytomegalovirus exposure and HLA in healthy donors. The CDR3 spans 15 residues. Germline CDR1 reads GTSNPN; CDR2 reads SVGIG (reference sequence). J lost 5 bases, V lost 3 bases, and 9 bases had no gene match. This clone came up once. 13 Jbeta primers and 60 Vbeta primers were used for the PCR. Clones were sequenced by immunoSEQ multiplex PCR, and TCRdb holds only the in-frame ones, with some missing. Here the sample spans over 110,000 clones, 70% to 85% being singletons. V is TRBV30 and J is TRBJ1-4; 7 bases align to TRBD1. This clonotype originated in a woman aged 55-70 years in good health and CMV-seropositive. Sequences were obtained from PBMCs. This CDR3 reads CAWSLPGGRNEKLFF. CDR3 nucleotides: TGTGCCTGGAGCCTCCCAGGGGGACGAAATGAAAAACTGTTTTTT.